This T cell receptor (beta chain) was sequenced during a study of CD8 T cells in Susac syndrome. Germline assignment: CDR1 LGHNA and CDR2 YNFKEQ. This CDR3 is 15 amino acids long. V lost 1 base to trimming and J lost 6 bases; unmatched junction nucleotides: 4. Random hexamers were used to reverse transcribe the RNA input (roughly 0.5 to 1 ug). From the immunoSEQ multiplex PCR reads, TCRdb called clonotypes with MiXCR, one entry per CDR3 protein. The table has some 58,000 distinct CDR3 sequences, around 93% seen once. Material: CD8+ T cells from PBMCs. The source is a human donor with Susac syndrome. The chain joins TRBV4-2 to TRBJ2-2, with TRBD1 identical over 8 bases. CDR3 nucleotide sequence: TGTGCCAGCAGCCAAGTACAGGGGGAGGCCGGGGAGCTGTTTTTT. As protein: CASSQVQGEAGELFF.